This T cell receptor beta chain appears in the sequencing data of a study of identical twins' blood T cells. For the study at large: Around 50 million reads covered about six alpha-chain and about six beta-chain libraries.

Study-wide results and limits: Even for out-of-frame TCRbeta, twins reportedly shared V gene usage much more than unrelated donors.

Details on this clonotype: Its antigen is unidentified.

TCR cDNA libraries were made from RNA using a previously described, modified protocol. MiXCR, applied by TCRdb to the 5' RACE reads, yields one record per CDR3 protein. This table holds 350,000 to 400,000 distinct CDR3 sequences, about 28% found once. The three twin pairs were reared together, likely meeting the same infections. The TCR comes from a woman aged 18-49 years in good health. Material for sequencing was PBMCs.

Here the CDR3 reads CASSQVIAVSLLNTEAFF. CDR3 nucleotide sequence: TGTGCCAGCAGCCAAGTAATTGCGGTTTCCTTGTTGAACACTGAAGCTTTCTTT. The chain has TRBV3-1 and TRBJ1-1, with D unresolved. The CDR3 extends over 18 amino acids. Germline-derived CDR1 and CDR2 are LGHDT and YNNKEL (reference sequence). V was pared by 1 base and J by 0 bases, with 18 bases between.